The entry below gives a single T cell receptor (beta chain) sequence along with its context. These data are taken from a study of blood T cell repertoires in COVID-19. Profiling relied on immunoSEQ multiplex PCR, and the TCRdb table lists in-frame clones only, not all of them. The table lists around 130,000 clones, roughly four fifths of them singletons. V lost 3 bases to trimming and J lost 3 bases, with 8 bases between them. The CDR3 runs 13 residues. Germline V gives CDR1 LGHNA, CDR2 YNFKEQ. Cohorts were determined from participant-reported clinical history. Specimen: PBMCs or T cells enriched from blood (not recorded which). The TCR sequence derives from a woman aged 18 to 35 who had been exposed to COVID-19. This chain connects TRBV4-2 to TRBJ2-5; no clear D gene. The CDR3 nucleotides read TGTGCCAGCAGCCACCCGGGTGAAGAGACCCAGTACTTC. Amino acids: CASSHPGEETQYF.